This entry describes one TCR beta chain. The sample belongs to a study of blood T cell repertoires in COVID-19. Study-level information: There were acute and convalescent COVID-19 samples, and they came from the United States, Italy and Spain. PBMCs, B-cell-depleted T cells, or T cells provided the cDNA or gDNA that made up the material.

CDR3 length: 14 amino acids. V was cut by 3 bases and J by 3 bases, with 8 bases left in between. Germline V gene sequence: CDR1 SGHAT, CDR2 FQNNGV. Original handling: Amplification of reference gene primers provided the estimated nucleated cell counts. Sequenced by immunoSEQ multiplex PCR; TCRdb stores in-frame clones only, minus some. V and J calls plus clone size are reproduced from that table; the DNA served to infer D and trimming. The data contain about 140,000 clones, more than 80% of them singletons. Sequencing used peripheral blood. The clonotype originates from a woman older than 75 with acute or convalescent COVID-19. The chain combines TRBV11-2 with TRBJ2-2; no firm D call. The CDR3 loop reads CASSLRQYTGELFF. The CDR3 DNA follows: TGTGCCAGCAGCTTGAGGCAGTACACCGGGGAGCTGTTTTTT.